This record concerns one T cell receptor (beta chain) sequence. Its antigen remains undetermined. The record has no base qualities; no much larger clone is one base away. The sample comes from a study of blood T cell repertoires in COVID-19 (dated by TCRdb to 2020 to 2021). At the level of the whole study: The collaborator samples originated in the United States, Italy and Spain and spanned the acute and convalescent phases of COVID-19. Samples came from the ongoing ImmuneRACE study (first 160 participants) plus 1,254 subjects from 6 global collaborators. The repertoires were released in a freely available public database intended as a resource for research on the immune response to SARS-CoV-2. Deeply sampled blood TCRbeta repertoires from subjects exposed to, actively infected with, or recovered from COVID-19 were included in the dataset. The material from the prospective study consisted of cDNA or gDNA derived from T cells, B-cell-depleted T cells, or PBMCs. Where HLA class I and class II types were available, the types were taken from metadata supplied by the sample provider, not from assay-based typing. A de-identified subject ID, COVID-19 status, age in years and sex were almost always included in the sample metadata. The investigation overall reported the following: How much clinical and demographic metadata was included differed by source and by participant, and the metadata was provided uncurated.

TCRbeta CDR3 regions were amplified from genomic DNA by means of the immunoSEQ Assay, a bias-controlled multiplex PCR. The original pipeline was this. Nucleated cell counts per sample were estimated from amplification of reference gene primers within the assay. To quantify the absolute abundance of each unique TCRbeta CDR3 rearrangement, sequence reads were collapsed and filtered. Productive Simpson clonality was computed per sample as the square root of Simpson's diversity index over productive rearrangements. TCRdb mirrors the immuneACCESS table, restricted to in-frame sequences. Some clones are absent from its copies; in checked studies, under half trace to an unresolved V gene, and the reason for the others is unknown. Clone size and the V and J calls come from that table; the DNA yielded D and trimming. The sample has around 190,000 clones on record, more than 70% of them singletons. 15% to 20% of the sample comes from the top ten.

One collaborating source in Seattle enrolled patients while the patients were actively infected and followed the patients over time throughout the course of disease. Whole blood was collected in K2EDTA tubes by collaborating institutions according to the institutions' own protocols. Collaborator samples were shipped for TCRbeta analysis as frozen whole blood, isolated PBMCs, or DNA extracted from either sample type. At the junction V is shortened by 5 bases and J by 5 bases; bases outside the gene matches: 8. CDR1 LNHDA and CDR2 SQIVND were looked up in the germline V gene (reference sequence). The CDR3 goes from the cysteine to the phenylalanine over 16 residues. CDR3 DNA only is kept here, 48 bases in frame from base 1.

The chain joins TRBV19 to TRBJ2-5, with 13 bases aligning to TRBD2. Sequenced sample: peripheral blood. The TCR sequence derives from a man in his fifties or sixties with COVID-19, enrolled during active disease. The nucleotides are TGTGCCAGTAGTGGAGGGACTAGCGGGATGCGGGAGACCCAGTACTTC. This encodes CASSGGTSGMRETQYF. The variable domain in full, with residues beyond the CDR3 obtained from the reference TRBV19 and TRBJ2-5 genes, is DGGITQSPKYLFRKEGQNVTLSCEQNLNHDAMYWYRQDPGQGLRLIYYSQIVNDFQKGDIAEGYSVSREKKESFPLTVTSAQKNPTAFYLCASSGGTSGMRETQYFGPGTRLLVL.